This TCR beta chain was captured in a study of OX40 agonist ivuxolimab in advanced cancers. Germline assignment: CDR1 PRHDT and CDR2 FYEKMQ (reference sequence). J lost 7 bases, V lost 0 bases, and 4 bases had no gene match. The CDR3 totals 16 residues. Produced via immunoSEQ multiplex PCR; TCRdb's table is partial and in-frame only. The table records approximately 33,000 clones, about 88% of them present only once. Autoimmune disease history or systemic immunosuppression excluded patients. The gene calls are TRBV13 and TRBJ2-1; 12 bases are a match to TRBD2. This receptor was identified in an adult with an advanced solid tumor such as melanoma, head and neck, liver or kidney cancer. Specimen: CD4+ or CD8+ T cells sorted from blood, collected in a trial of the OX40 agonist ivuxolimab. This chain's CDR3 is CASSLGLAGGSNEQFF. Here the CDR3 DNA reads TGTGCCAGCAGCTTAGGGCTAGCGGGAGGGTCAAATGAGCAGTTCTTC.